This entry lists 25 T cell receptor beta chains sequenced from one sample in a study of immune evolution from preneoplasia to lung adenocarcinoma. Clones were sequenced by immunoSEQ multiplex PCR, and TCRdb holds only the in-frame ones, with some missing. The sample records tens of thousands of clones, about 73% being singletons. The sequencing sample was made of FFPE invasive lung adenocarcinoma tissue. These receptors originate from a person between 60 and 69 years old with lung adenocarcinoma.

CDR3 DNA sequence: TGTGCCAGCAGTCATCTCCGGCCGCAGTATTTT. It translates to CASSHLRPQYF. This rearrangement joins TRBV28 to TRBJ2-3; D call uncertain. Germline lookup yields CDR1 MDHEN and CDR2 SYDVKM. Trimming removed 5 bases from V and 10 bases from J, with 10 bases in between. The CDR3 extends over 11 amino acids.

This clone was detected only once. This chain joins TRBV9 and TRBJ2-2; either TRBD1 or TRBD2 may fit D (6 bases each). The CDR3 loop spans 16 amino acids. Germline V gene data show CDR1 as SGDLS and CDR2 as YYNGEE. Trimming removed 3 bases from V and 7 bases from J, with 19 bases in between. The CDR3 loop reads CASSGQGGTTSGELFF. The CDR3 DNA follows: TGTGCCAGCAGCGGACAAGGGGGGACAACCAGCGGGGAGCTGTTTTTT.

This chain uses TRBV6-1 with TRBJ1-2, with 8 bases that match TRBD1. This CDR3 spans 13 amino acids. Looked up from germline, CDR1 is MNHNS and CDR2 is SASEGT. V gave up 3 bases and J gave up 8 bases; unmatched junction bases: 5. The DNA of the CDR3 is TGTGCCAGCAGTGACCAGGGGGCGCAAGGCTACACCTTC. This sequence encodes CASSDQGAQGYTF.

The chain is built from TRBV12-5 and TRBJ2-3, with TRBD2 identical over 12 bases. V dropped 1 base and J dropped 6; count of bases not matched to a gene: 2. In germline, CDR1 is LGHNT, CDR2 FRNRAP. The CDR3 has 15 residues. The CDR3 region has the DNA TGTGCTAGTGGTTTGGCAGGACTAGCGGGGGATACGCAGTATTTT. Translated: CASGLAGLAGDTQYF.

This clone was observed a handful of times. This chain joins TRBV15 and TRBJ2-7; D is possibly TRBD2 (5 bases). Germline lookup yields CDR1 LNHNV and CDR2 YYDKDF (reference sequence). The CDR3 is 12 residues long. Deletions cut 0 bases from V and 12 bases from J, with 12 bases between. The CDR3 DNA reads TGTGCCACCAGCAGAGATTTCGGGGAGAGGTACTTC. Amino acids: CATSRDFGERYF.

This clone was counted between two and nine times. The chain has TRBV4-2 and TRBJ1-2; TRBD1 might be the D (5 bases). Trimming stripped 1 base from V and 3 bases from J, with 15 bases between. The CDR3 spans 16 residues. Germline lookup yields CDR1 LGHNA and CDR2 YNFKEQ. The CDR3 DNA reads TGTGCCAGCAGCCAAGGCGCGCGGGACCCGGACTATGGCTACACCTTC. Its protein is CASSQGARDPDYGYTF.

The table lists this clone with a count of one. The chain recombines TRBV5-4 with TRBJ1-2, with D possibly TRBD1 on 6 matching bases. Trimming stripped 6 bases from V and 4 bases from J, with 16 bases between. Germline lookup yields CDR1 SGHNT and CDR2 YYREEE (reference sequence). CDR3 length equals 14 residues. CDR3 DNA sequence: TGTGCCAGCACCGAGACAGGAGGACGCTATGGCTACACCTTC. Encoded protein: CASTETGGRYGYTF.

The chain is built from TRBV11-3 and TRBJ2-7; D call uncertain. The CDR3 has 15 amino acids. Germline values: CDR1 SGHNT, CDR2 YENEEA. Between the trimmed V and J ends, which lost 0 bases and 2 bases, there was a span of 11 bases. The chain's CDR3 is CASSLDPSATYEQYF. Here the CDR3 DNA reads TGTGCCAGCAGCTTAGATCCCAGCGCTACCTACGAGCAGTACTTC.

This clone has more than one count but fewer than ten. This chain connects TRBV9 to TRBJ2-2, with 8 positions matching TRBD1. V shed 0 bases, J shed 6 bases, and the junction held 7 bases outside the gene matches. Germline values: CDR1 SGDLS, CDR2 YYNGEE. The CDR3 covers 16 residues. The CDR3 protein is CASSVGTGSMSGELFF. Here the CDR3 DNA reads TGTGCCAGCAGCGTAGGGACAGGGTCCATGTCCGGGGAGCTGTTTTTT.

The gene calls are TRBV5-5 and TRBJ1-1; D unresolved. Looked up from germline, CDR1 is SGHKS and CDR2 is YYEKEE (reference sequence). The CDR3 spans 13 residues. V was trimmed by 6 bases and J by 1 base, leaving 10 bases between them. DNA for the CDR3: TGTGCCAGCACCAATAGGGAGAACACTGAAGCTTTCTTT. The encoded protein is CASTNRENTEAFF.

The chain joins TRBV7-9 to TRBJ2-1; TRBD2 is a possible D gene (5 bases). In germline, CDR1 is SEHNR, CDR2 FQNEAQ (reference sequence). The CDR3 totals 16 residues. With 1 base removed from V and 7 bases from J, the gap between germline ends came to 17 bases. The CDR3 coding sequence is TGTGCCAGCAGCTTAGTAGGGAGAAAGTCGGGGAATGAGCAGTTCTTC. It codes for CASSLVGRKSGNEQFF. The variable domain in full, with the rest retrieved from reference TRBV7-9 and TRBJ2-1, is DTGVSQNPRHKITKRGQNVTFRCDPISEHNRLYWYRQTLGQGPEFLTYFQNEAQLEKSRLLSDRFSAERPKGSFSTLEIQRTEQGDSAMYLCASSLVGRKSGNEQFFGPGTRLTVL.

The rearrangement uses TRBV19 and TRBJ2-5; D remains unclear. The CDR3 runs 13 residues. Trimming left V 5 bases short and J 9 bases short, with 16 bases between. From germline, CDR1 is LNHDA and CDR2 SQIVND (reference sequence). The CDR3 reads CASSWQANGAQYF. The CDR3, as DNA: TGTGCCAGTAGTTGGCAGGCCAATGGGGCCCAGTACTTC.

This clone has just a few counts. V and J are TRBV5-1 and TRBJ2-3; 8 bases fit TRBD1. CDR3 length: 16 amino acids. Germline V lookup: CDR1 SGHRS, CDR2 YFSETQ. V gave up 1 base and J gave up 4 bases; unmatched junction bases: 8. The CDR3 DNA reads as TGCGCCAGCAGCTTGTCAGGACAGGGTGTAGCAGATACGCAGTATTTT. Protein sequence: CASSLSGQGVADTQYF.

The chain recombines TRBV5-6 with TRBJ2-7; D call uncertain. This CDR3 contains 12 residues. Trimming took off 4 bases at V and 1 base at J, with 6 bases between the two ends. Germline V lookup: CDR1 SGHDT, CDR2 YYEEEE. CDR3 amino acids: CASSHNSYEQYF. The CDR3 region has the DNA TGTGCCAGCAGCCACAATTCCTACGAGCAGTACTTC.

This clone occurred a few times. The chain carries TRBV9 and TRBJ1-1; D is possibly TRBD1 (5 bases). The germline CDR1 and CDR2 sequences are SGDLS and YYNGEE. The V end was cut by 1 base, the J end by 7 bases, with 11 bases between. The CDR3 length is 13 residues. The DNA of the CDR3 is TGTGCCAGCAGCGTAATCCCCGACAGTGAAGCTTTCTTT. Its protein product is CASSVIPDSEAFF.

This sequence joins TRBV9 and TRBJ1-2; TRBD1 matches 10 bases. Germline V CDR1 and CDR2: SGDLS, YYNGEE. The CDR3 is 18 residues long. Unmatched junction bases numbered 20, after V lost 4 bases and J lost 8 bases. The CDR3 sequence: CASSTRHVRDRGLNGYTF. The CDR3 nucleotides are TGTGCCAGCAGCACCCGCCACGTCAGGGACAGGGGCCTAAACGGCTACACCTTC.

The chain uses TRBV2 and TRBJ2-3; 8 bases are shared with TRBD2. CDR1 is SNHLY and CDR2 is FYNNEI in the germline V gene. CDR3 length: 16 amino acids. J gave up 9 bases and V 8 bases, and 19 bases lay outside the gene matches. CDR3 amino acids: CASAQPRASGLGTQYF. The CDR3 nucleotides read TGTGCCAGCGCTCAACCTCGAGCTAGCGGGCTGGGCACGCAGTATTTT.

This clone was found a few times. CDR3 DNA: TGTGCCAGTACCATAAACTATAGCAATCAGCCCCAGCATTTT. Translating it yields CASTINYSNQPQHF. The chain recombines TRBV19 with TRBJ1-5; unclear D gene. This CDR3 comprises 14 residues. The ends were cut back, 7 bases at V and 0 bases at J, with 10 bases in the middle. The germline gives CDR1 LNHDA, CDR2 SQIVND (reference sequence).

About this clone: Germline is not matched at one junction end, which may reflect a read error. The rearrangement links TRBV28 to TRBJ2-7, with TRBD1 identical over 9 bases. The CDR3 sequence is 11 residues long. The germline V gene has CDR1 MDHEN and CDR2 SYDVKM. Here the CDR3 reads CASSLGQGLIF. The CDR3 region has the DNA TGTGCCAGCAGTTTAGGACAGGGGCTAATCTTC.

The chain is built from TRBV28 and TRBJ1-5; 9 bases are a match to TRBD1. V shed 7 bases and J 5 bases; nucleotides not matched to a gene: 9. The CDR3 has 15 amino acids. Looked up from germline, CDR1 is MDHEN and CDR2 is SYDVKM. For the CDR3, the DNA is TGTGCCAGCACTACGGGACAGGGTCGCGATCAGCCCCAGCATTTT. Its protein is CASTTGQGRDQPQHF. The variable domain in full, with the rest retrieved from reference TRBV28 and TRBJ1-5, is DVKVTQSSRYLVKRTGEKVFLECVQDMDHENMFWYRQDPGLGLRLIYFSYDVKMKEKGDIPEGYSVSREKKERFSLILESASTNQTSMYLCASTTGQGRDQPQHFGDGTRLSIL.

The chain uses TRBV6-1 and TRBJ1-5; 9 positions agree with TRBD1. CDR1 is MNHNS, CDR2 SASEGT, per germline. V dropped 4 bases and J dropped 4; count of bases not matched to a gene: 5. CDR3 length: 15 amino acids. CDR3: CASSGDRVRNQPQHF. CDR3 in DNA: TGTGCCAGCAGTGGGGACAGGGTAAGAAATCAGCCCCAGCATTTT.

This chain uses TRBV6-5 with TRBJ1-2, with D possibly being TRBD1 (6 bases). CDR3 length: 15 amino acids. V was cut by 5 bases and J by 4 bases, with 17 bases left in between. Germline loops: CDR1 MNHEY, CDR2 SVGAGI. This chain's CDR3 is CASSQEYRVAYGYTF. In DNA, the CDR3 is TGTGCCAGCAGTCAAGAGTACAGGGTTGCCTATGGCTACACCTTC.

The chain links TRBV30 to TRBJ2-2; the D gene is possibly TRBD1 (5 bases). The CDR3 runs to 14 residues. V gave up 0 bases and J gave up 7 bases, with 12 bases separating them. CDR1 and CDR2 (germline): GTSNPN, SVGIG (reference sequence). The CDR3: CAWSVGRAVGELFF. The DNA for the CDR3 is TGTGCCTGGAGTGTAGGCAGGGCGGTCGGGGAGCTGTTTTTT.

This clone was picked up a small number of times. The rearrangement links TRBV7-2 to TRBJ1-2; 8 nucleotides line up with TRBD1. V was clipped by 5 bases and J by 8 bases; unmatched bases: 7. This CDR3 has 13 amino acids. Germline CDR1 SGHTA, CDR2 FQGNSA. This CDR3 is CASSPGGGFGYTF. Written as DNA, the CDR3 is TGTGCCAGCAGCCCAGGGGGCGGGTTCGGCTACACCTTC.

For the CDR3, the DNA is TGTGCCAGCAGCTTAACAGCGGGTACCGGGGAGCTGTTTTTT. Amino acid sequence: CASSLTAGTGELFF. The chain carries TRBV7-3 and TRBJ2-2; perhaps TRBD2 as D (6 bases). V was pared by 0 bases and J by 5 bases, with 7 bases between. Looked up from germline, CDR1 is SGHTA and CDR2 is FQGTGA. The CDR3 contains 14 residues. The full variable domain, completed using reference TRBV7-3 and TRBJ2-2, is GAGVSQTPSNKVTEKGKYVELRCDPISGHTALYWYRQSLGQGPEFLIYFQGTGAADDSGLPNDRFFAVRPEGSVSTLKIQRTERGDSAVYLCASSLTAGTGELFFGEGSRLTVL.